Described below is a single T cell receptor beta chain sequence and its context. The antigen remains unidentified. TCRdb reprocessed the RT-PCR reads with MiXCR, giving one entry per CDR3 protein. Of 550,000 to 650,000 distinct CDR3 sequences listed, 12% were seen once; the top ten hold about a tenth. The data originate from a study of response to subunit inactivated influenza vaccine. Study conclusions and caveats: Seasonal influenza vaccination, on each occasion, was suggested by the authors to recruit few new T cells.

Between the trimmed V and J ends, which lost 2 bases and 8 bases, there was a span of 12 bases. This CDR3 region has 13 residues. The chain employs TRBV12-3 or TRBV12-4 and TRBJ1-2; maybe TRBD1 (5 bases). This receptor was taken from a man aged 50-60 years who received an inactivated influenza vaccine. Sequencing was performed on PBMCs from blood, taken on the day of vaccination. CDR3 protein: CASSLFSGDGYTF. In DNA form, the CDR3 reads TGTGCCAGCAGTTTATTTTCCGGGGACGGCTACACCTTC.